The present T cell receptor (beta chain) was sequenced within a study of blood T cell repertoires in COVID-19 (TCRdb year 2020). Study-level background: Samples covering the acute and convalescent phases of COVID-19 were provided by collaborators in the United States, Italy and Spain. The prospective study material was composed of cDNA or gDNA derived from T cells, B-cell-depleted T cells, or PBMCs. Subjects who had been exposed to COVID-19, were actively infected with it, or had recovered from it provided the deeply sampled blood TCRbeta repertoires that made up the dataset. The repertoires were made available in a free public database intended to serve as a resource for research on the immune response to SARS-CoV-2. The samples were drawn from the first 160 participants of the ongoing ImmuneRACE study and from under 1,500 subjects provided by 6 global collaborators. Sample metadata almost always included a de-identified subject ID, COVID-19 status, age in years and sex. HLA class I and class II types, where available, came from metadata supplied by the sample provider rather than from assay-based typing. What the research found in general, with its limitations: Clinical and demographic metadata were provided uncurated, with the amount varying by source and participant.

TCRbeta CDR3 regions were amplified from genomic DNA by means of the immunoSEQ Assay, a bias-controlled multiplex PCR. Processing in the source paper ran as follows. Within the assay, amplification of reference gene primers was used to estimate how many nucleated cells each sample contained. Sequence reads were collapsed and filtered to measure the absolute abundance of every unique TCRbeta CDR3 rearrangement. Productive Simpson clonality was computed per sample as the square root of Simpson's diversity index over productive rearrangements. TCRdb's version of the immuneACCESS table is confined to in-frame rearrangements and falls short of the full clone set. An unresolved V gene accounts for under half of the shortfall where checked; the remainder is of unknown origin. V, J and clone size reflect that table, while D and trimming were determined from the DNA. This sample comprises over 50,000 clones, around four fifths of them detected only once. The top ten hold 13% to 15% of the sample.

Note on this clone: It has no known antigen specificity. No much larger clone exists at a distance of one base, and base qualities are not known.

The CDR3 starts with the cysteine, ends with the phenylalanine, and has 15 residues. The read is trimmed to its CDR3 DNA, 45 bases read in frame from base 1. Via the germline V gene (reference sequence), CDR1 is SEHNR and CDR2 FQNEAQ. V loses 5 bases of germline sequence and J loses 4 bases, and the interval between the two ends is 14 bases. Each collaborating institution followed its own protocols to collect whole blood in K2EDTA tubes. For TCRbeta analysis, collaborators shipped samples in one of three forms: frozen whole blood, isolated PBMCs, or DNA extracted from either of those sample types. This TCR derives from a human donor in a cohort sampled during active COVID-19. The V and J genes are TRBV7-9 and TRBJ2-2; tentative D gene TRBD2, with 6 bases matching. The sample was peripheral blood. CDR3 sequence: CASSTRRVGTGELFF. The DNA is TGTGCCAGCAGCACAAGGAGGGTTGGCACCGGGGAGCTGTTTTTT.